Listed here are 25 T cell receptor beta chains from one sample, sequenced in a study of T cells in women clearing cervical HPV infection. Clones were sequenced by immunoSEQ multiplex PCR, and TCRdb holds only the in-frame ones, with some missing. The listing contains 25,000 to 30,000 clones. Material: blood buffy coat. Receptors originate from a woman aged 18-70 years with a cervical HPV16 infection that either progressed to CIN3+ or cleared (not recorded which).

In regard to this clone: The read finishes 3 residues shy of the CDR3 end, and the germline J gene is used to complete it. The chain links TRBV6-2 or TRBV6-3 to TRBJ1-1; 8 bases map to TRBD1. The CDR3 is 13 amino acids. The germline V gene encodes CDR1 MNHEY and CDR2 SVGEGT. V lost 8 bases and J lost 1; bases outside the gene matches: 3. CDR3 loop: CASVDRANTEAFF. Incomplete CDR3 DNA: TGTGCCAGCGTGGACAGGGCGAACACTGAA.

A remark on this clone: The read ends 3 residues early relative to the CDR3; the germline J gene fills the gap. The rearrangement joins TRBV29-1 to TRBJ2-1, with 13 bases that match TRBD2. The V gene end was trimmed by 4 bases and the J gene end by 1 base; junction bases not matched to a gene: 4. The CDR3 length is 16 residues. In germline, CDR1 is SQVTM, CDR2 ANQGSEA. The CDR3 reads CSVAGGLAGSYNEQFF. Partial CDR3 DNA: TGCAGCGTTGCCGGGGGACTAGCGGGATCCTACAATGAG.

Concerning this clone: The observed sequence ends 3 residues before the CDR3 terminus, with the missing tail filled in from the germline J gene. The genes are TRBV18 and TRBJ1-2; D is uncertain. Germline CDR1 is KGHSH and CDR2 is LQKENI. The CDR3 runs to 13 residues. The chain's CDR3 is CASSPNSGGDYTF. Partial CDR3 DNA: TGTGCCAGCTCGCCTAATAGTGGTGGTGAC. Complete variable domain (other parts from reference TRBV18 and TRBJ1-2): NAGVMQNPRHLVRRRGQEARLRCSPMKGHSHVYWYRQLPEEGLKFMVYLQKENIIDESGMPKERFSAEFPKEGPSILRIQQVVRGDSAAYFCASSPNSGGDYTFGSGTRLTVV.

With respect to this clone: The missing CDR3 end, 3 residues past where the read stops, is filled in from the germline J gene. This chain links TRBV5-1 with TRBJ2-5, with 7 bases aligning to TRBD2. This CDR3 contains 15 residues. Trimming at V came to 0 bases and at J to 1 base, leaving 3 bases not matched to a gene. Germline V gene lookup returns CDR1 SGHRS and CDR2 YFSETQ. The CDR3 DNA, read in part, is TGCGCCAGCAGCTTGGGCGGGGGTACCCAAGAGACC. Amino acids: CASSLGGGTQET. The whole CDR3 sequence reads CASSLGGGTQETQYF.

Of note for this clone: The read ends 3 residues early relative to the CDR3; the germline J gene fills the gap. V and J are TRBV20-1 and TRBJ1-4, with a tentative D call TRBD1 (5 bases). The CDR3 has 18 amino acids. Looked up from germline, CDR1 is DFQATT and CDR2 is SNEGSKA (reference sequence). CDR3 amino acids: CSATPGLAGSSGANVLFF. CDR3 bases read: TGCAGTGCTACCCCGGGACTAGCGGGGTCCTCTGGGGCCAACGTA.

About this clone: The CDR3 is cut off 3 residues early in the read; its end comes from the germline J gene. The J gene is TRBJ2-3, the V gene TRBV6-1, with D perhaps TRBD2 (5 bases). From germline, CDR1 is MNHNS and CDR2 SASEGT. The CDR3 runs to 15 residues. Partial CDR3 DNA: TGTGCCAGCAGTGACGGGGTATCCATCCAAGAGACG. It is translated as CASSDGVSIQET. From start to end, the CDR3 is CASSDGVSIQETQYF.

Of note for this clone: The CDR3 is cut off 3 residues early in the read; its end comes from the germline J gene. The chain combines TRBV18 with TRBJ2-6; the D is unclear. The CDR3 has 16 residues. Germline CDR1 KGHSH, CDR2 LQKENI. V was cut by 3 bases and J by 1 base, with 10 bases left in between. The covered CDR3 bases are TGTGCCAGCTCACCTCCTGGGCGTTCTGGGGCCAACGTC. It specifies CASSPPGRSGANV. The full CDR3 is CASSPPGRSGANVLTF.

About this clone itself: Sequencing ends 3 residues short of the CDR3 end; the germline J gene provides the rest. The rearrangement joins TRBV7-2 to TRBJ1-2; no definite D call. Germline CDR1 and CDR2: SGHTA and FQGNSA. This CDR3 contains 13 residues. This chain's CDR3 is CASSLTSTDTYTF. The CDR3 bases that were read are TGTGCCAGCAGCCTAACCAGCACAGATACC. The full variable domain, rest sourced from reference TRBV7-2 and TRBJ1-2, is GAGVSQSPSNKVTEKGKDVELRCDPISGHTALYWYRQSLGQGLEFLIYFQGNSAPDKSGLPSDRFSAERTGGSVSTLTIQRTQQEDSAVYLCASSLTSTDTYTFGSGTRLTVV.

A word on this clone: The missing CDR3 end, 3 residues past where the read stops, is filled in from the germline J gene. The rearrangement uses TRBV15 and TRBJ1-4, with TRBD1 identical over 8 bases. The CDR3 runs 16 residues. CDR1 and CDR2 (germline): LNHNV, YYDKDF (reference sequence). Trimming cost V 1 base and J 5 bases; bases outside gene matches: 6. Incomplete CDR3 DNA: TGTGCCACCAGCAGAGGAGGGACAGGCGGAAATGAAAAA. This gives the protein CATSRGGTGGNEK. The entire CDR3 is CATSRGGTGGNEKLFF.

With respect to this clone: From the germline J gene comes the end of the CDR3, since the read stops 3 residues before it. The J gene is TRBJ2-1, the V gene TRBV7-9; 10 bases align to TRBD1. The CDR3 has 14 amino acids. J lost 8 bases, V lost 1 base, and 2 bases had no gene match. Germline values: CDR1 SEHNR, CDR2 FQNEAQ (reference sequence). The CDR3 here is CASSLGQGADEQFF. Incomplete CDR3 DNA: TGTGCCAGCAGCTTAGGACAGGGGGCGGATGAG.

Of note for this clone: The CDR3 extends 3 residues past the end of the read, so its final part is completed from the germline J gene. The chain is built from TRBV20-1 and TRBJ2-5; TRBD1 aligns across 9 bases. The ends lost 6 bases at V and 4 bases at J; junction bases unmatched: 6. Looked up from germline, CDR1 is DFQATT and CDR2 is SNEGSKA (reference sequence). The CDR3 covers 13 residues. CDR3 amino acids: CSAARQGGETQYF. CDR3 bases read: TGCAGTGCGGCTCGACAGGGGGGAGAGACC.

Concerning this clone itself: The missing CDR3 end, 3 residues past where the read stops, is filled in from the germline J gene. The rearrangement joins TRBV7-2 to TRBJ1-2; D not certain. From germline, CDR1 is SGHTA and CDR2 FQGNSA. The CDR3 extends over 12 amino acids. Incomplete CDR3 DNA: TGTGCCAGCAGTCTGAGGGCGCTCGAC. Protein: CASSLRALD. The whole CDR3 sequence is CASSLRALDYTF.

Comment on this clone: Read sequence stops 3 residues before the CDR3 end, and the germline J gene provides the missing end. The chain is built from TRBV7-2 and TRBJ1-2, with D possibly being TRBD1 (5 bases). The CDR3 is 16 residues long. Germline V lookup: CDR1 SGHTA, CDR2 FQGNSA. CDR3 DNA (partial): TGTGCCAGCAGCTTAGCTCCGGGGGGAAGCACAGATACC. Protein: CASSLAPGGSTDT. Given in full, the CDR3 is CASSLAPGGSTDTYTF.

On this clone itself: The read is 3 residues too short to cover the CDR3 end, so that end is filled in from the germline J gene. The chain uses TRBV4-1 and TRBJ2-5; 12 nucleotides agree with TRBD2. This CDR3 spans 16 amino acids. Germline loops: CDR1 MGHRA, CDR2 YSYEKL. V was pared by 0 bases and J by 5 bases, with 4 bases of the junction left unmatched. Partial CDR3 DNA: TGCGCCAGCAGCCAAGAGCGGACTAGCGGGGTGGAGACC. As protein: CASSQERTSGVET. In full, the CDR3 is CASSQERTSGVETQYF.

Note on this clone: The missing CDR3 end, 3 residues past where the read stops, is filled in from the germline J gene. V and J are TRBV30 and TRBJ1-2; the D is unclear. This CDR3 spans 17 amino acids. In germline, CDR1 is GTSNPN, CDR2 SVGIG (reference sequence). Trimming removed 1 base from V and 4 bases from J, with 22 bases in between. The DNA read from the CDR3 is TGTGCCTGGAGTGCACCAAGGCGAGAACGGCAGCGCTATGGC. This sequence encodes CAWSAPRRERQRYG. The entire CDR3 sequence reads CAWSAPRRERQRYGYTF.

A remark on this clone: The CDR3 end is not reached by the read, which stops 3 residues before it; the germline J gene fills it in. This chain joins TRBV2 and TRBJ2-1, with TRBD2 matching over 11 bases. The ends lost 4 bases at V and 9 bases at J; junction bases unmatched: 8. Looked up from germline, CDR1 is SNHLY and CDR2 is FYNNEI. CDR3 length: 15 amino acids. CDR3 bases read: TGTGCCAGCAGTGCTTATAGCGGGGGGGCCGGTGAG. This codes for CASSAYSGGAGE. The full CDR3 sequence reads CASSAYSGGAGEQFF.

About this clone: The sequence runs out 3 residues before the end of the CDR3; the remainder is reconstructed from the germline J gene. This sequence joins TRBV20-1 and TRBJ2-7; 9 nucleotides line up with TRBD2. Trimming removed 3 bases from V and 5 bases from J; junction bases left unmatched: 20. This CDR3 has 18 amino acids. Germline V gene sequence: CDR1 DFQATT, CDR2 SNEGSKA (reference sequence). The CDR3: CSARDIMAGGPHVDEQYF. The covered CDR3 bases are TGCAGTGCTAGGGATATCATGGCGGGAGGGCCCCATGTTGACGAG.

Concerning this clone: The CDR3 end falls 3 residues outside the read, so it is completed with the germline J gene. The V gene is TRBV20-1, the J gene TRBJ2-1; TRBD2 agrees at 12 bases. The CDR3 length is 16 residues. Trimming took 2 bases from V and 0 from J; bases not matched to a gene: 2. The germline V gene encodes CDR1 DFQATT and CDR2 SNEGSKA (reference sequence). Incomplete CDR3 DNA: TGCAGTGCTAGACAGACTAGCGGGAGCTCCTACAATGAG. Its protein product is CSARQTSGSSYNE. From start to end, the CDR3 is CSARQTSGSSYNEQFF.

This chain's CDR3 is CASSPSDQGTSTDTQYF. CDR3 DNA (partial): TGCGCCAGCAGCCCAAGTGACCAGGGTACTAGCACAGATACG. This sequence joins TRBV4-1 and TRBJ2-3, with D possibly TRBD1 on 5 matching bases. The CDR3 end is not reached by the read, which stops 3 residues before it; the germline J gene fills it in. Trimming pared 4 bases from V and 0 bases from J, leaving 17 bases between. The CDR3 has 17 amino acids. Germline values: CDR1 MGHRA, CDR2 YSYEKL.

Comment on this clone: The read falls 3 residues short of the CDR3 end, and the missing part is taken from the germline J gene. V is TRBV20-1 and J is TRBJ2-6, with 8 bases fitting TRBD2. V shed 6 bases and J 2 bases; nucleotides not matched to a gene: 6. The CDR3 is made up of 15 amino acids. CDR1 and CDR2 (germline): DFQATT, SNEGSKA (reference sequence). The part of the CDR3 DNA that was read is TGCAGTGCCGGACTAGCCAGCCCTGGGGCCAACGTC. Translation gives CSAGLASPGANV. The entire CDR3 reads CSAGLASPGANVLTF.

CDR3 protein: CAWLRQGNTEAFF. The sequenced part of the CDR3 DNA is TGTGCCTGGTTGCGACAGGGTAACACTGAA. The chain has TRBV30 and TRBJ1-1, with TRBD1 matching 7 bases. The missing CDR3 end, 3 residues past where the read stops, is filled in from the germline J gene. Per the germline V gene, CDR1 is GTSNPN and CDR2 is SVGIG (reference sequence). This CDR3 contains 13 residues. Trimming removed 5 bases from V and 2 bases from J; junction bases left unmatched: 5.

With regard to this clone: The missing CDR3 end, 3 residues past where the read stops, is filled in from the germline J gene. V gene TRBV7-3 combines with J gene TRBJ2-1; 12 bases match TRBD2. In germline, CDR1 is SGHTA, CDR2 FQGTGA. This CDR3 is built from 15 residues. Losses at the gene ends were 5 bases for V and 4 bases for J; bases not matched to a gene: 3. The CDR3 loop is CASSTSGGRYNEQFF. The sequenced part of the CDR3 DNA is TGTGCCAGCAGCACTAGCGGGGGGCGTTACAATGAG.

Concerning this clone: The read falls 3 residues short of the CDR3 end, and the missing part is taken from the germline J gene. This sequence joins TRBV18 and TRBJ1-2, with TRBD1 matching over 8 bases. The CDR3 covers 13 residues. Trimming removed 3 bases from V and 6 bases from J; junction bases left unmatched: 3. The germline V gene encodes CDR1 KGHSH and CDR2 LQKENI. The CDR3 bases that were read are TGTGCCAGCTCACCCCGGGGACAGGATGGC. It yields the protein CASSPRGQDG. The whole CDR3 region reads CASSPRGQDGYTF.

Remarks on this clone: With the read ending 3 residues before the CDR3 end, the germline J gene is used to fill in that end. This sequence joins TRBV5-8 and TRBJ2-7; D is unresolved. V lost 1 base and J lost 2, with 10 bases in between. The CDR3 is 14 amino acids. CDR1 SGHTS and CDR2 YDEGEE come from the germline V gene. The CDR3 here is CASSLLLAPYEQYF. Partial CDR3 DNA: TGTGCCAGCAGCTTGCTGTTGGCACCCTACGAG.

Points on this clone: The observed sequence ends 3 residues before the CDR3 terminus, with the missing tail filled in from the germline J gene. The chain uses TRBV20-1 and TRBJ1-3; TRBD1 matches 9 bases. From germline, CDR1 is DFQATT and CDR2 SNEGSKA (reference sequence). The trim removed 1 base at V and 4 bases at J, leaving 2 bases unmatched. This CDR3 contains 14 residues. CDR3 DNA, as far as it was read: TGCAGTGCTAGAGTGGGACAGGGCGGAAACACC. It codes for CSARVGQGGNT. The full CDR3 protein is CSARVGQGGNTIYF.